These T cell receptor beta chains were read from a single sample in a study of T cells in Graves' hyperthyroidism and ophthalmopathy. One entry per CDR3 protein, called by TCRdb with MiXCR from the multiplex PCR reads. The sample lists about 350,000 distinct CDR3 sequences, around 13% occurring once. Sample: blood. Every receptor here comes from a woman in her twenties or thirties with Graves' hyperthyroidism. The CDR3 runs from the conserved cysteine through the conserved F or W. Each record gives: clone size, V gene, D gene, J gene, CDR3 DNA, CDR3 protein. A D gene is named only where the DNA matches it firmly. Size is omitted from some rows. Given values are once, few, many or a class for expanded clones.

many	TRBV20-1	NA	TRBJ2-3	TGCAGTGCGCAGGACCAAGGGGCAGATACGCAGTATTTT	CSAQDQGADTQYF
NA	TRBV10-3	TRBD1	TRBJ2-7	TGTGCCATCAGTGACCGCCCGCTAGACAGGGAAACACCCTACGAGCAGTACTTC	CAISDRPLDRETPYEQYF
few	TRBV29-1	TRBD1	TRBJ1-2	TGCAGCGCAAACCTCGGGACAGGTGCTGATGGCTACACCTTC	CSANLGTGADGYTF
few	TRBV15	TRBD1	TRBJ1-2	TGTGCCACCAGCAGAGGGACAGGGAGAGACTATGGCTACACCTTC	CATSRGTGRDYGYTF
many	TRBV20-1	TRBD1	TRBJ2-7	TGCAGTGCTAGCGTTCCGGGACAGGGGATCTACGAGCAGTACTTC	CSASVPGQGIYEQYF
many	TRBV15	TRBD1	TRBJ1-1	TGTGCCACCAGCAGTGAACTCCCTTCAGGGGGCACTGAAGCTTTCTTT	CATSSELPSGGTEAFF
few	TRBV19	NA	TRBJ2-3	TGTGCCAGTAGTATCAAGGTCGTTAGCACAGATACGCAGTATTTT	CASSIKVVSTDTQYF
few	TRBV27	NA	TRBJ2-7	TGTGCCAGCAGTCGTCGTGACCCCCCCTACGAGCAGTACTTC	CASSRRDPPYEQYF
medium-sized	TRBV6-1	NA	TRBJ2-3	TGTGCCAGCAGTGAAGAAGACGGGAGAGGGACAGATACGCAGTATTTT	CASSEEDGRGTDTQYF
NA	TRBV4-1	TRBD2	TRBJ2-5	TGCGCCAGCAGCCTGATGGAGGGGAAGCGGGATAAAGAGACCCAGTACTTC	CASSLMEGKRDKETQYF
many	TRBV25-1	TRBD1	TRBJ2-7	TGTGCCAGCACCCCCGGGACAGGAAGGTACGAGCAGTACTTC	CASTPGTGRYEQYF
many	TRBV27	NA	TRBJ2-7	TGTGCCAGCACCCTGCGGCGATTAGAAGAGCAGTACTTC	CASTLRRLEEQYF
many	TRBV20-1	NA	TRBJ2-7	TGCAGTGCTAGAGGACAGGTAGCCGAGCAGTACTTC	CSARGQVAEQYF
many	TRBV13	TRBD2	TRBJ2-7	TGTGCCAGCAGTCCGAAACTAGCGGGGGAGCAGTACTTC	CASSPKLAGEQYF